This TCR beta chain was retrieved from a study of blood T cell repertoires in COVID-19. As for the study in general: Donors in the United States, Italy and Spain gave samples during acute or convalescent COVID-19. T cells, B-cell-depleted T cells, or PBMCs supplied cDNA or gDNA.

Study processing details: Counts of nucleated cells, estimated from reference gene primer amplification, were obtained. The method was immunoSEQ multiplex PCR; TCRdb's version includes in-frame clones alone and lacks a portion of them. D and trimming were read from the DNA, whereas the V and J calls and clone size are those reported in that table. This table holds 200,000 to 300,000 clones, just under 90% found once. The V end lost 6 bases, the J end lost 4 bases, and 19 bases lay between the germline ends. The CDR3 is 15 amino acids. CDR1 is LNHDA, CDR2 SQIVND, per germline (reference sequence). All enrollees were roughly 18 to 95 years old and from 25 or so US areas.

V and J are TRBV19 and TRBJ2-7; a weak D match, TRBD2 (6 bases). This clonotype originated in a woman under 40 with acute COVID-19. Material for sequencing was PBMCs or T cells enriched from blood (not recorded which). The CDR3: CASSVRGVRVYEQYF. Written as DNA, the CDR3 is TGTGCCAGTAGCGTCCGCGGGGTACGGGTGTACGAGCAGTACTTC.